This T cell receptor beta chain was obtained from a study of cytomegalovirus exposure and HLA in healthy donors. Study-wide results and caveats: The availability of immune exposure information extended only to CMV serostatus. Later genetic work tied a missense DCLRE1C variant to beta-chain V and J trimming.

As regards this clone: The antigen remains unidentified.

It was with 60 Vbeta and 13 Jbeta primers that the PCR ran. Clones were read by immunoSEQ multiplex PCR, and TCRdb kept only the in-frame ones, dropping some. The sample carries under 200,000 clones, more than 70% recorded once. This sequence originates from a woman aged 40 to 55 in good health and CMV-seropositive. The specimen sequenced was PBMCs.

The CDR3 region is CASSWEVSGANVLTF. In DNA, the CDR3 is TGTGCCAGCAGCTGGGAGGTCTCTGGGGCCAACGTCCTGACTTTC. The genes are TRBV7-2 and TRBJ2-6; possible D gene TRBD2, 6 bases. Looked up from germline, CDR1 is SGHTA and CDR2 is FQGNSA. V lost 4 bases and J 0 bases, leaving 7 bases between the germline ends. The CDR3 sequence is 15 residues long.